A single sample is the source of the 17 T cell receptor beta chains below, sequenced in a study of blood T cell repertoires in COVID-19. Sequenced by immunoSEQ multiplex PCR; TCRdb stores in-frame clones only, minus some. Among about 500,000 clones listed, roughly 87% were seen once. The specimen was peripheral blood. These TCRs come from a man aged 18 to 30 with COVID-19, enrolled during active disease.

This clone is a singleton in its sample. V is TRBV7-8 and J is TRBJ2-4; 8 bases align to TRBD2. Per germline, CDR1 SGHVS and CDR2 FQNEAQ. The CDR3 is 18 residues long. V was pared by 5 bases and J by 1 base, with 13 bases of the junction left unmatched. The CDR3 reads CASSRLAGGVSAKNIQYF. As DNA, the CDR3 is TGTGCCAGCAGCCGCCTTGCGGGAGGCGTATCGGCCAAAAACATTCAGTACTTC.

The gene calls are TRBV9 and TRBJ2-3, with D possibly matching TRBD1 (6 bases). The length of the CDR3 is 13 residues. V lost 3 bases, J lost 3 bases, and 8 bases lay in between. The germline gives CDR1 SGDLS, CDR2 YYNGEE. The CDR3 protein is CASSAQGTDTQYF. The CDR3 nucleotides read TGTGCCAGCAGCGCCCAGGGGACAGATACGCAGTATTTT.

This clone was picked up one time. This chain links TRBV7-8 with TRBJ2-1; D call uncertain. CDR3 length: 15 amino acids. CDR1 and CDR2 (germline): SGHVS, FQNEAQ. With 5 bases removed from V and 1 base from J, the gap between germline ends came to 12 bases. As DNA, the CDR3 is TGTGCCAGCAGCGCACGTTGGGCTTCCTACAATGAGCAGTTCTTC. Translated, it gives CASSARWASYNEQFF.

The chain joins TRBV5-1 to TRBJ1-1, with D possibly being TRBD1 (5 bases). CDR3 length: 15 residues. Germline V gene sequence: CDR1 SGHRS, CDR2 YFSETQ. V dropped 2 bases and J dropped 5 bases, with 16 bases sitting between them. CDR3 in DNA: TGCGCCAGCAGCTTTGATAGGGGTGCGATTACTGAAGCTTTCTTT. Protein product: CASSFDRGAITEAFF.

This clone occurred once. The chain employs TRBV5-1 and TRBJ2-7, with D perhaps TRBD2 (5 bases). Per germline, CDR1 SGHRS and CDR2 YFSETQ. V was shortened by 0 bases and J by 5 bases, with 9 bases between the two germline ends. CDR3 size: 13 residues. The CDR3 DNA sequence: TGCGCCAGCAGCTTGGTACTAGGTGACGAGCAGTACTTC. Protein product: CASSLVLGDEQYF. The full variable domain, with the rest looked up from reference TRBV5-1 and TRBJ2-7, is KAGVTQTPRYLIKTRGQQVTLSCSPISGHRSVSWYQQTPGQGLQFLFEYFSETQRNKGNFPGRFSGRQFSNSRSEMNVSTLELGDSALYLCASSLVLGDEQYFGPGTRLTVT.

The chain uses TRBV7-9 and TRBJ2-7; TRBD1 is a possible D gene (7 bases). V lost 2 bases and J 3 bases, leaving 11 bases between the germline ends. The CDR3 extends over 14 amino acids. CDR1 and CDR2 (germline): SEHNR, FQNEAQ (reference sequence). The DNA of the CDR3 is TGTGCCAGCAGCTTACGGGGGACAGACTACGAGCAGTACTTC. This codes for CASSLRGTDYEQYF. The variable domain in full, completed from reference TRBV7-9 and TRBJ2-7, reads DTGVSQNPRHKITKRGQNVTFRCDPISEHNRLYWYRQTLGQGPEFLTYFQNEAQLEKSRLLSDRFSAERPKGSFSTLEIQRTEQGDSAMYLCASSLRGTDYEQYFGPGTRLTVT.

CDR3 nucleotide sequence: TGTGCCAGCAGCGTCCCCGGGACAGAAAACATTCAGTACTTC. This encodes CASSVPGTENIQYF. The gene calls are TRBV9 and TRBJ2-4; 7 nucleotides line up with TRBD1. The V segment lost 2 bases and the J segment 5 bases; nucleotides outside the gene matches: 4. This CDR3 has 14 residues. The germline V gene encodes CDR1 SGDLS and CDR2 YYNGEE.

A word on this clone: In the same sample, other DNA sequences code for this CDR3. This chain joins TRBV12-5 and TRBJ1-5; D might be TRBD1 (6 bases). Germline CDR1 and CDR2: LGHNT and FRNRAP. The V end was cut by 1 base, the J end by 4 bases, with 8 bases between. The CDR3 is 14 amino acids. The CDR3 protein is CASGLGQGNQPQHF. CDR3 in DNA: TGTGCTAGTGGTTTGGGCCAGGGGAATCAGCCCCAGCATTTT.

The chain recombines TRBV28 with TRBJ2-7; 12 bases agree with TRBD2. J lost 5 bases, V lost 6 bases, and 17 bases had no gene match. Germline CDR1 MDHEN, CDR2 SYDVKM. CDR3 length: 18 amino acids. CDR3 in amino acids: CASSPFASGRAIRDEQYF. DNA of the CDR3: TGTGCCAGCAGCCCGTTTGCTAGCGGGAGGGCCATCCGCGACGAGCAGTACTTC.

The chain recombines TRBV30 with TRBJ2-5, with D possibly TRBD1 on 6 matching bases. The CDR3 is 12 amino acids. The germline V gene has CDR1 GTSNPN and CDR2 SVGIG (reference sequence). V was trimmed by 1 base and J by 5 bases, leaving 8 bases between them. The CDR3 nucleotides read TGTGCCTGGAGTGCAGGGGCGGAGACCCAGTACTTC. Residues: CAWSAGAETQYF.

The chain combines TRBV9 with TRBJ1-1; D is unresolved. Germline CDR1 and CDR2: SGDLS and YYNGEE. The ends were cut back, 4 bases at V and 3 bases at J, with 16 bases in the middle. The CDR3 contains 15 residues. CDR3 sequence (DNA): TGTGCCAGCAGCCCCCGTGAAAGACTGGACACTGAAGCTTTCTTT. This translates into CASSPRERLDTEAFF.

The sample holds one count of this clone. This sequence joins TRBV19 and TRBJ2-7; a possible D gene is TRBD2 (7 bases). Trimming cost V 9 bases and J 5 bases, with 17 bases left between them. Germline lookup yields CDR1 LNHDA and CDR2 SQIVND (reference sequence). The CDR3 consists of 13 residues. CDR3: CASQQGGGDEQYF. The CDR3 nucleotides read TGTGCCAGCCAACAGGGAGGGGGAGACGAGCAGTACTTC.

The genes are TRBV7-2 and TRBJ1-3, with D uncertain. In germline, CDR1 is SGHTA, CDR2 FQGNSA. CDR3 size: 16 residues. V was shortened by 1 base and J by 0 bases, with 10 bases between the two germline ends. The CDR3 region has the DNA TGTGCCAGCAGCTTAGGGCTGTTACGCTCTGGAAACACCATATATTTT. Translating it yields CASSLGLLRSGNTIYF.

V is TRBV27 and J is TRBJ2-7, with D possibly being TRBD2 (6 bases). Germline V gene lookup returns CDR1 MNHEY and CDR2 SMNVEV (reference sequence). CDR3 length: 13 amino acids. Deletions cut 5 bases from V and 5 bases from J, with 13 bases between. The CDR3 DNA sequence: TGTGCCAGCAGTCGGACACGGAGGGACGAGCAGTACTTC. Protein product: CASSRTRRDEQYF.

This chain joins TRBV7-3 and TRBJ2-1, with 11 bases aligning to TRBD2. V trimming: 1 base; J trimming: 6 bases; junction bases outside the gene matches: 5. CDR1 is SGHTA and CDR2 is FQGTGA in the germline V gene. CDR3 size: 16 residues. As DNA, the CDR3 is TGTGCCAGCAGCTTAAGAGGACTAGCGGGCAGCAATGAGCAGTTCTTC. Amino acid sequence: CASSLRGLAGSNEQFF. The full variable domain, its missing parts supplied by reference TRBV7-3 and TRBJ2-1, is GAGVSQTPSNKVTEKGKYVELRCDPISGHTALYWYRQSLGQGPEFLIYFQGTGAADDSGLPNDRFFAVRPEGSVSTLKIQRTERGDSAVYLCASSLRGLAGSNEQFFGPGTRLTVL.

V and J are TRBV7-6 and TRBJ2-3, with D tentatively TRBD1 (5 bases). CDR1 is SGHVS and CDR2 is FNYEAQ in the germline V gene. This CDR3 contains 16 residues. The V and J ends lost 0 bases and 2 bases respectively, with 12 bases between them. CDR3 loop: CASSLATGTFTDTQYF. CDR3 DNA sequence: TGTGCCAGCAGCTTAGCTACAGGCACCTTCACAGATACGCAGTATTTT.

The rearrangement uses TRBV6-5 and TRBJ1-4; 7 bases match TRBD1. J gave up 0 bases and V 7 bases, and 5 bases lay outside the gene matches. Germline CDR1 is MNHEY and CDR2 is SVGAGI. CDR3 length: 15 amino acids. The CDR3 sequence: CASNLQGTTNEKLFF. The CDR3 bases are TGTGCCAGCAATCTACAGGGGACAACTAATGAAAAACTGTTTTTT.